The clone carrying this T cell receptor beta chain was recorded once. Antigen unknown. This sample is drawn from a study of T cells in Graves' hyperthyroidism and ophthalmopathy. Study results and caveats: Before onset, by a median of approximately 6.8 months, the model predicted ophthalmopathy.

The CDR3 regions of TCR beta were amplified from RNA transcripts. The HTBI primer set served for first-round RT-PCR of the TCR CDR3. In TCRdb, the multiplex PCR reads were re-called with MiXCR into one record per CDR3 protein. Among about 710,000 distinct CDR3 sequences, about 15% were seen once, and the ten largest hold about 8.4%. Diagnostic assessment was based on clinical symptoms, serum thyroxine and TRAb, thyroid ultrasound and orbital computed tomography. The CDR3 has 15 amino acids. Trimming took off 0 bases at V and 2 bases at J, with 7 bases between the two ends. CDR1 and CDR2 (germline): LNHNV, YYDKDF (reference sequence).

The V call is TRBV15, the J call TRBJ2-2; TRBD2 might be the D (6 bases). The clonotype was recovered from a man in his late teens or twenties with Graves' hyperthyroidism. Sequenced: blood. CDR3 region: CATSREGGNTGELFF. CDR3 bases: TGTGCCACCAGCAGAGAGGGGGGAAACACCGGGGAGCTGTTTTTT.